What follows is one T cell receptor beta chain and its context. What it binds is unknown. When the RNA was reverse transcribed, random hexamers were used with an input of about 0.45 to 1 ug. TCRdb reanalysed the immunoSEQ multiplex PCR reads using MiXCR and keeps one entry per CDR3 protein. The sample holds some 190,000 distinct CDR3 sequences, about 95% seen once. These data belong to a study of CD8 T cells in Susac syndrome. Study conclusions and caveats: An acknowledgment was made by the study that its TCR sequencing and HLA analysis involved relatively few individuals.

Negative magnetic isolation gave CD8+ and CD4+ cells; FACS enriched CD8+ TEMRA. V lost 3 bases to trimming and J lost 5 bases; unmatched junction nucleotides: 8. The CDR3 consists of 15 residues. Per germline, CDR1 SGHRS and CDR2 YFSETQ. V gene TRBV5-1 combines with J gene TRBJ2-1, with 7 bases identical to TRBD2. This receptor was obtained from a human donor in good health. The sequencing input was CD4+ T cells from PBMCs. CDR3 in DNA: TGCGCCAGCAGCTCGCTAGCGGACCTTAACAATGAGCAGTTCTTC. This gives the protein CASSSLADLNNEQFF. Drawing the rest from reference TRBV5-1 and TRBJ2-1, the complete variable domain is KAGVTQTPRYLIKTRGQQVTLSCSPISGHRSVSWYQQTPGQGLQFLFEYFSETQRNKGNFPGRFSGRQFSNSRSEMNVSTLELGDSALYLCASSSLADLNNEQFFGPGTRLTVL.